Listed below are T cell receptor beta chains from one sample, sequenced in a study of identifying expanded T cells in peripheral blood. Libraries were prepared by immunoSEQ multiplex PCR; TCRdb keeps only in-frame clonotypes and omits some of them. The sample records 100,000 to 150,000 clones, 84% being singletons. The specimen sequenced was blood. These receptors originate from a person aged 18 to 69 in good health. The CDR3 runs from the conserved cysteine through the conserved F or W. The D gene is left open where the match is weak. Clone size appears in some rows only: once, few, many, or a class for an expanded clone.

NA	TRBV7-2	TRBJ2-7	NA	TGTGCCAGCAGCAACCGACAGGTCTACGAGCAGTACTTC	CASSNRQVYEQYF
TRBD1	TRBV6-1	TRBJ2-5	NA	TGTGCCAGCAGTGAAATTGGCGGACAGGGGGAAGAGACCCAGTACTTC	CASSEIGGQGEETQYF
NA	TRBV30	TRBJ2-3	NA	TGTGCCTGGTCCGAGATGGGAAGCACAGATACGCAGTATTTT	CAWSEMGSTDTQYF
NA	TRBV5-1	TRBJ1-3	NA	TGCGCCAGCAGCTTGGAAACCCGGTCTGGAAACACCATATATTTT	CASSLETRSGNTIYF
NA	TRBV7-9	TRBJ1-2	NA	TGTGCCAGCGGGGGGCCGGTGGGCTACACCTTC	CASGGPVGYTF
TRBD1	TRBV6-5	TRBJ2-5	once	TGTGCCAGCAGTTACGGGACAGGGCCCCAACAAGAGACCCAGTACTTC	CASSYGTGPQQETQYF
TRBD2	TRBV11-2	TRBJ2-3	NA	TGTGCCAGCGCGGGGGGAAACACAGATACGCAGTATTTT	CASAGGNTDTQYF
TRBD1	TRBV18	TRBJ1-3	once	TGTGCCAGCTCACGTACCGGGACAGGTGGAAACACCATATATTTT	CASSRTGTGGNTIYF
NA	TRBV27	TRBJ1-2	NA	TGTGCCAGCAGTTTATCGATAGGGGTGTCAGGCTACACCTTC	CASSLSIGVSGYTF
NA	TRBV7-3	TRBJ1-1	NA	TGTGCCAGCAGCTTCCGAGGGGGGAACACTGAAGCTTTCTTT	CASSFRGGNTEAFF
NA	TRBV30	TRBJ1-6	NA	TGTGCCTGGAGTTGGGGGGCAGATTCACCCCTCCACTTT	CAWSWGADSPLHF
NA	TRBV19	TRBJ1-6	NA	TGTGCCAGTAGTATTGGGCACCCGGGCTCGGGTTCACCCCTCCACTTT	CASSIGHPGSGSPLHF
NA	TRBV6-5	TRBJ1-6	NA	TGTGCCAGCAGTTACTCGAATCCCCCCAACGCGACACCCCTCCACTTT	CASSYSNPPNATPLHF
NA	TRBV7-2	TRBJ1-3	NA	TGTGCCAGCAGCTTAGCGTCGGGACGGAACTCTGGAAACACCATATATTTT	CASSLASGRNSGNTIYF
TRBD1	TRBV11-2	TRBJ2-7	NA	TGTGCCAGCAGCCCAAGAGCCAGGGGGCTGTACGAGCAGTACTTC	CASSPRARGLYEQYF
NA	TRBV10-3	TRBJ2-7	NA	TGTGCCATCGGCCCACGGTACTACGAGCAGTACTTC	CAIGPRYYEQYF
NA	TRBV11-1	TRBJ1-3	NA	TGTGCCAGCAGCTATGGTGCGACGTCCTCTGGAAACACCATATATTTT	CASSYGATSSGNTIYF
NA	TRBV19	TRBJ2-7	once	TGTGCCAGTAGTATCGGTATAGGGCAGATCTACGAGCAGTACTTC	CASSIGIGQIYEQYF
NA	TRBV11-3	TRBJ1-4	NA	TGTGCCAGCCAGGCCCGAAGTGGGAAACTGTTTTTT	CASQARSGKLFF
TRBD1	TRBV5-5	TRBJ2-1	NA	TGTGCCAGCAGCCCAAGACAGGGACCCTACAATGAGCAGTTCTTC	CASSPRQGPYNEQFF
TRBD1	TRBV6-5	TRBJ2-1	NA	TGTGCCAGCAGGGAGACAGGGGCCCCGTACAATGAGCAGTTCTTC	CASRETGAPYNEQFF
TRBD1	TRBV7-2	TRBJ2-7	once	TGTGCCAGCAGCGAAAACAGGGGGTACGAGCAGTACTTC	CASSENRGYEQYF
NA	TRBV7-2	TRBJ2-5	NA	TGTGCCAGCAGCTTAGCTCTCCAGGGATCAAAGGAGACCCAGTACTTC	CASSLALQGSKETQYF
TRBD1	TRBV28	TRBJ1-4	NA	TGTGCCAGCAGCCCTGGGTCTCAGGGGGAAGAAAAACTGTTTTTT	CASSPGSQGEEKLFF
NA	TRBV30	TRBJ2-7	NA	TGTGCCTGGAGTACCTCACGCCGGGCGTCCTACGAGCAGTACTTC	CAWSTSRRASYEQYF
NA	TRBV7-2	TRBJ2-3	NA	TGTGCCAGCAGCTCCCGACTAGCAGATACGCAGTATTTT	CASSSRLADTQYF
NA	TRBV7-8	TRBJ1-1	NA	TGTGCCAGCAGCTTATCCCTGGGGGCTATGAACACTGAAGCTTTCTTT	CASSLSLGAMNTEAFF
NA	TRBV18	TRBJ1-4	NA	TGTGCCAGCTCACCAAGGAGGAGGGGCCATGAAAAACTGTTTTTT	CASSPRRRGHEKLFF
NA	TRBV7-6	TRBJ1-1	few	TGTGCCAGCAGGGCTAACACTGAAGCTTTCTTT	CASRANTEAFF
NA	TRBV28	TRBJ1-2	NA	TGTGCCAGCATGGACAGCCATTCCTATGGCTACACCTTC	CASMDSHSYGYTF
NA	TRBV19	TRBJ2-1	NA	TGTGCCAGCTCACAGTGGAGTCACAATGAGCAGTTCTTC	CASSQWSHNEQFF
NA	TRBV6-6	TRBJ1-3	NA	TGTGCCAGCAGTTCCCCCCGAAACACCATATATTTT	CASSSPRNTIYF
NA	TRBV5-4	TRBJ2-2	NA	TGTGCCAGCAGCTTGCAGGGGCCCGGGGAGCTGTTTTTT	CASSLQGPGELFF
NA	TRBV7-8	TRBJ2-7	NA	TGTGCCAGCAGCCCCTGGGACGGAGGGTCGAGGTACGAGCAGTACTTC	CASSPWDGGSRYEQYF
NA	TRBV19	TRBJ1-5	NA	TGTGCCAGTAAACCGGGCCCAAGGCGGGACGGGCCCCAGCATTTT	CASKPGPRRDGPQHF
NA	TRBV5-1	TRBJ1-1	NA	TGCGCCAGCAGCTTGACAGGGACCACTGAAGCTTTCTTT	CASSLTGTTEAFF
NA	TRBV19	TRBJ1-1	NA	TGTGCCAGTAGTATGAAGGGGGACACTGAAGCTTTCTTT	CASSMKGDTEAFF
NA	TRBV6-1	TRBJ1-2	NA	TGTGCCAGCAGTGAAGGTAGACCAGTTAGGCTGGGCTACACCTTC	CASSEGRPVRLGYTF
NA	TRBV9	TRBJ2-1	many	TGTGCCAGCAGCGTAGAGGGACAAATCGACCTGAATGAGCAGTTCTTC	CASSVEGQIDLNEQFF
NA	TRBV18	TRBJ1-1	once	TGTGCCAGCTCACTCGAGAACACTGAAGCTTTCTTT	CASSLENTEAFF
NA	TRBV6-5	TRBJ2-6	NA	TGTGCCAGCAGCAGAAACAGGGCCAGGGCCAACGTCCTGACTTTC	CASSRNRARANVLTF
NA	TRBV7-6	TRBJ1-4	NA	TGTGCCAGCAGCCCAAGGCGGGGGATTAATGAAAAACTGTTTTTT	CASSPRRGINEKLFF
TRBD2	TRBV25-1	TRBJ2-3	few	TGTGCCAGCAGTGAATGGGGCGGGGGTGACACAGATACGCAGTATTTT	CASSEWGGGDTDTQYF
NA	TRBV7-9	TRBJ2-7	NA	TGTGCCAGCAGCCGCCTCCAGGTCGAGCAGTACTTC	CASSRLQVEQYF
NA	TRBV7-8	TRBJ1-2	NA	TGTGCCAGCTGGGGGCGGCTACTTGGCTACACCTTC	CASWGRLLGYTF
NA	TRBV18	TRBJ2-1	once	TGTGCCAGCTCACCACCCCCCTTGGGGGACGTGCAGTTCTTC	CASSPPPLGDVQFF
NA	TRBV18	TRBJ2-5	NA	TGTGCCAGCTCACCACAGGGGAGACGGGGGGAGACCCAGTACTTC	CASSPQGRRGETQYF
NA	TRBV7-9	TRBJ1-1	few	TGTGCCAGCAGCTTAGTGGGGAGTTCTGAGTCTTTCTTT	CASSLVGSSESFF
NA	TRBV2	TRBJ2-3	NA	TGTGCCAGCAGTGGCTGGACAGCCCCAGATACGCAGTATTTT	CASSGWTAPDTQYF